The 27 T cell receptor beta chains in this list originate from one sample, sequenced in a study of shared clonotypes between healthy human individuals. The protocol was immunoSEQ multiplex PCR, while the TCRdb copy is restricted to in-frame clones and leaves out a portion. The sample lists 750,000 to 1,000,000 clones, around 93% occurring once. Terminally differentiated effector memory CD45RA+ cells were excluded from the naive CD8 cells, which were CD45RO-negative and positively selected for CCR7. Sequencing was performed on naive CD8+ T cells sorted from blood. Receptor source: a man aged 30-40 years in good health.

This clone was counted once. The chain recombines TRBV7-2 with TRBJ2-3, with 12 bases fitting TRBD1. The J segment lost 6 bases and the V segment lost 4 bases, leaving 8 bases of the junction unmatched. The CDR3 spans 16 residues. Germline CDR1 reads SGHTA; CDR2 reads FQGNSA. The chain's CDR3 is CASSSPLGTGGDTQYF. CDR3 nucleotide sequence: TGTGCCAGCAGCTCACCGCTAGGGACAGGGGGCGATACGCAGTATTTT.

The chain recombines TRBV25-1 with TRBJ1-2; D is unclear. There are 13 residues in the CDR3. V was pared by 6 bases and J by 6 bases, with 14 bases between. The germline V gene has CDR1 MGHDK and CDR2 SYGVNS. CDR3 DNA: TGTGCCAGCAGCCCCGCCGCCCCGGATGGCTACACCTTC. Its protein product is CASSPAAPDGYTF.

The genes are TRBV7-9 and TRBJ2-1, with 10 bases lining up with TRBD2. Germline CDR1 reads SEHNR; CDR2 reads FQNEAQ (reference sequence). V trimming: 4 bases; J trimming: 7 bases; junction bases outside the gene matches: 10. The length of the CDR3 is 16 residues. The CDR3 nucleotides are TGTGCCAGCAGCTCGTTAGCGGGAGGCCTTGGGAATGAGCAGTTCTTC. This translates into CASSSLAGGLGNEQFF.

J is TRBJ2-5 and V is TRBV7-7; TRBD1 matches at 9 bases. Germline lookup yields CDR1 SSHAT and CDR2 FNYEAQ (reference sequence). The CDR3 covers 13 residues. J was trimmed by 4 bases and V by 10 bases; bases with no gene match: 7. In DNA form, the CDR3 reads TGTGCCACCGCCGGACAGGGGCGAGAGACCCAGTACTTC. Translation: CATAGQGRETQYF.

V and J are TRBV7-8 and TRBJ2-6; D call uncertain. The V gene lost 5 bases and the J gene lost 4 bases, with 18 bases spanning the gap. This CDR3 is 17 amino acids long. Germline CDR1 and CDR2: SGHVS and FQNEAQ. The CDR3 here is CASSPPRGAAGANVLTF. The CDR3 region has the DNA TGTGCCAGCAGCCCGCCGAGAGGCGCAGCAGGGGCCAACGTCCTGACTTTC.

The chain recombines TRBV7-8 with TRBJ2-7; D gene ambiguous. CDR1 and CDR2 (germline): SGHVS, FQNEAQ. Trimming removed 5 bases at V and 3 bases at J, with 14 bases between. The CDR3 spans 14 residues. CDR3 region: CASSPLGINYEQYF. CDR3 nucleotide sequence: TGTGCCAGCAGCCCGTTAGGGATAAACTACGAGCAGTACTTC.

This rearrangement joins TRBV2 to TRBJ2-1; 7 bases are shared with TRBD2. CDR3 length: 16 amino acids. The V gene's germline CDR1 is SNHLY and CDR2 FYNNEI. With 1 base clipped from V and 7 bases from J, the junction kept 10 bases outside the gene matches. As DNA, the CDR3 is TGTGCCAGCAGTGAAGGCACAGCGGGGACTTATAATGAGCAGTTCTTC. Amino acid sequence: CASSEGTAGTYNEQFF.

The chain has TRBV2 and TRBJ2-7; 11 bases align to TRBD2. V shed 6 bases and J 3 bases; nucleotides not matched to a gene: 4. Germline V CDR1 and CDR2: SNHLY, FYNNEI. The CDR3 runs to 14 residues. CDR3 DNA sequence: TGTGCCAGCAGGGAACTAGCGGGGGACTACGAGCAGTACTTC. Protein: CASRELAGDYEQYF. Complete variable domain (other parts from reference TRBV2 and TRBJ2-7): EPEVTQTPSHQVTQMGQEVILRCVPISNHLYFYWYRQILGQKVEFLVSFYNNEISEKSEIFDDQFSVERPDGSNFTLKIRSTKLEDSAMYFCASRELAGDYEQYFGPGTRLTVT.

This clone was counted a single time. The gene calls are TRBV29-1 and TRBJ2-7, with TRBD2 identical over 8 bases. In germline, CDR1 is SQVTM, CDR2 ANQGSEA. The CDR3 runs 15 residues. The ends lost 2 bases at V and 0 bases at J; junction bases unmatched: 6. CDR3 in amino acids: CSVEPTGGSSYEQYF. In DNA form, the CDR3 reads TGCAGCGTTGAACCTACGGGAGGGTCCTCCTACGAGCAGTACTTC.

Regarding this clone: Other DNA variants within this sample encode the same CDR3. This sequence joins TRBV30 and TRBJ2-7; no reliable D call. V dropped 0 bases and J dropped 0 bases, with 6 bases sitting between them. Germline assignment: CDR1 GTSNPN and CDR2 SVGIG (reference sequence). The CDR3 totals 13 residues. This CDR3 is CAWSVLGSYEQYF. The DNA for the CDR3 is TGTGCCTGGAGTGTACTGGGCTCCTACGAGCAGTACTTC.

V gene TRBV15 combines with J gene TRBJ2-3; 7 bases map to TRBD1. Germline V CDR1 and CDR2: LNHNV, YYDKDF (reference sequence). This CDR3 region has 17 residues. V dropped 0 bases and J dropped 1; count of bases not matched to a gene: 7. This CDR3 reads CATSRDVQGLGTDTQYF. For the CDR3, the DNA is TGTGCCACCAGCAGAGACGTACAGGGGTTGGGCACAGATACGCAGTATTTT.

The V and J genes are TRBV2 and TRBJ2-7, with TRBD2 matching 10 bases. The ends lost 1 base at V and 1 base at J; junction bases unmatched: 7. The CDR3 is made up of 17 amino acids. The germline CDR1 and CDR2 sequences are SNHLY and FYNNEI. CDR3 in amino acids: CASSEGLAGLNSYEQYF. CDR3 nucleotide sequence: TGTGCCAGCAGTGAAGGACTAGCGGGCTTAAATTCCTACGAGCAGTACTTC.

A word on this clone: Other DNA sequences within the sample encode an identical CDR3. CDR3 coding DNA: TGCAGCGTCGTCGGGACGGACTCCTACGAGCAGTACTTC. Amino acid sequence: CSVVGTDSYEQYF. This chain joins TRBV29-1 and TRBJ2-7; the D call may be TRBD1 or TRBD2 (5 bases each). There are 13 residues in the CDR3. V gave up 6 bases and J gave up 0 bases, with 12 bases separating them. Germline V gives CDR1 SQVTM, CDR2 ANQGSEA.

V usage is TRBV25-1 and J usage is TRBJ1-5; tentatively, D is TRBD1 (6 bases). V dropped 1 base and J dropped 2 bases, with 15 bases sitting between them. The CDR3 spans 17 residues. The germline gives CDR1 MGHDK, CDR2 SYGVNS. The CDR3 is CASSESPGGGCNQPQHF. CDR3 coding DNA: TGTGCCAGCAGTGAATCCCCGGGGGGCGGGTGCAATCAGCCCCAGCATTTT.

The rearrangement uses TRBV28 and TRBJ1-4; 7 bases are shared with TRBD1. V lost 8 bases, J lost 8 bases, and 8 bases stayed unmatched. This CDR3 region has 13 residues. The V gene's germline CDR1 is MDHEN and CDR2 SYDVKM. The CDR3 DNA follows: TGTGCCAGCCCCACAGGGGCAGGCGAAAAACTGTTTTTT. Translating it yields CASPTGAGEKLFF.

Here the CDR3 DNA reads TGTGCCAGCAGCTTAGACCCTCCTGAGGCTCCTTACAATGAGCAGTTCTTC. It translates to CASSLDPPEAPYNEQFF. V gene TRBV11-2 combines with J gene TRBJ2-1; D gene uncertain. Germline CDR1 SGHAT, CDR2 FQNNGV. Trimming shortened V by 0 bases and J by 4 bases, and 16 bases separated the two germline ends. The CDR3 spans 17 residues.

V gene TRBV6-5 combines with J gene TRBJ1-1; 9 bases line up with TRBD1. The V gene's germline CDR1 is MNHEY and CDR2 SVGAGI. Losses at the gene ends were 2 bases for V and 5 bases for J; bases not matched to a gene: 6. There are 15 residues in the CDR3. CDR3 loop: CASSYETGGGTEAFF. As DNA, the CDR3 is TGTGCCAGCAGTTACGAGACAGGGGGAGGAACTGAAGCTTTCTTT.

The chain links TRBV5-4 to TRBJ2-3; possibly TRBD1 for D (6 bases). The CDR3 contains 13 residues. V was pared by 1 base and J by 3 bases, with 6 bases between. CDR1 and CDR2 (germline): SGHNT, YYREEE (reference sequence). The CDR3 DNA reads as TGTGCCAGCAGCTTGACAGGGACAGATACGCAGTATTTT. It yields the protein CASSLTGTDTQYF.

CDR3 nucleotide sequence: TGTGCCAGTAGTGCATCTCTAGCGAGCTCCTACGAGCAGTACTTC. This translates into CASSASLASSYEQYF. The chain is built from TRBV19 and TRBJ2-7; D is possibly TRBD2 (6 bases). Germline lookup yields CDR1 LNHDA and CDR2 SQIVND (reference sequence). The V end was cut by 5 bases, the J end by 0 bases, with 14 bases between. This CDR3 is built from 15 residues.

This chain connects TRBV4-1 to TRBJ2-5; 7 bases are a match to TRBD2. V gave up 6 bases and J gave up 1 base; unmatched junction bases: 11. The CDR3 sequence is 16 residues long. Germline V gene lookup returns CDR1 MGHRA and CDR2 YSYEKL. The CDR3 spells CASSFRPGLPQETQYF. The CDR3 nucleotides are TGCGCCAGCAGTTTTCGGCCGGGACTACCCCAAGAGACCCAGTACTTC.

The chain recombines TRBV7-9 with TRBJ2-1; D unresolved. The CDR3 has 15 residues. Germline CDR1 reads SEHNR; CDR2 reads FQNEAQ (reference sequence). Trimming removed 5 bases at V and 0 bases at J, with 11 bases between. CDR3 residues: CASSLRSSSYNEQFF. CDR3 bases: TGTGCCAGCAGCCTCCGGAGTAGCTCCTACAATGAGCAGTTCTTC.

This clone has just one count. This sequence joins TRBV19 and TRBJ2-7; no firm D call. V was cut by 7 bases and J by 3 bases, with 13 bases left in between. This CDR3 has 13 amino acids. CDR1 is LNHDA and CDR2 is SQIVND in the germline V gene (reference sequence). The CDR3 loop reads CASIIPPGYEQYF. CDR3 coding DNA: TGTGCCAGTATAATCCCTCCAGGCTACGAGCAGTACTTC.

The DNA for the CDR3 is TGTGCCAGCAGCGGTGCCCGGGGGCGGGTGTCGGGGTACTACTTC. It yields the protein CASSGARGRVSGYYF. The rearrangement joins TRBV5-6 to TRBJ2-7, with D possibly called TRBD1 or TRBD2 (6 bases each). The V end lost 4 bases, the J end lost 13 bases, and 27 bases lay between the germline ends. Per the germline V gene, CDR1 is SGHDT and CDR2 is YYEEEE. This CDR3 spans 15 amino acids. The complete variable domain, with remaining parts taken from reference TRBV5-6 and TRBJ2-7, reads DAGVTQSPTHLIKTRGQQVTLRCSPKSGHDTVSWYQQALGQGPQFIFQYYEEEERQRGNFPDRFSGHQFPNYSSELNVNALLLGDSALYLCASSGARGRVSGYYFGPGTRLTVT.

CDR3 protein: CASSVASASQETQYF. In DNA form, the CDR3 reads TGTGCCAGCAGTGTTGCTTCAGCTTCCCAAGAGACCCAGTACTTC. The genes are TRBV6-1 and TRBJ2-5; D is undetermined. The V gene lost 4 bases and the J gene lost 1 base, with 13 bases spanning the gap. Germline CDR1 and CDR2: MNHNS and SASEGT. The CDR3 extends over 15 amino acids.

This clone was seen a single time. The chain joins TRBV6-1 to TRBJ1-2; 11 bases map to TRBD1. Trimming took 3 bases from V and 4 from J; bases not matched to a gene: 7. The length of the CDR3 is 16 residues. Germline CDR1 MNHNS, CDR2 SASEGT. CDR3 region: CASSDWDRGKGYGYTF. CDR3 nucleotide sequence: TGTGCCAGCAGTGATTGGGACAGGGGGAAGGGCTATGGCTACACCTTC.

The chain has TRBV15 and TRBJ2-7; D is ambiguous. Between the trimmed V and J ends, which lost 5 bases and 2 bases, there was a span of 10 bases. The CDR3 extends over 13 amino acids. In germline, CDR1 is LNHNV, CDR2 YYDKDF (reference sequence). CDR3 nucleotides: TGTGCCACCAGCCCCATCGGTGCCTACGAGCAGTACTTC. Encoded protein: CATSPIGAYEQYF.

The chain's CDR3 is CAADGTGIGPQETQYF. The CDR3 DNA sequence: TGTGCCGCCGATGGTACAGGAATCGGCCCGCAAGAGACCCAGTACTTC. This chain links TRBV10-3 with TRBJ2-5; tentatively, D is TRBD1 (5 bases). Germline lookup yields CDR1 ENHRY and CDR2 SYGVKD. V lost 11 bases and J 2 bases, leaving 24 bases between the germline ends. This CDR3 has 16 residues.